The entry below describes one T cell receptor beta chain. Its specificity is not known. The method was immunoSEQ multiplex PCR; TCRdb's version includes in-frame clones alone and lacks a portion of them. The sample holds tens of thousands of clones, approximately 90% seen once. The sample is drawn from a study of T cell responses to AZD1222 COVID-19 vaccine. Study-level findings and limits: Epitopes outside B.1.351 and B.1.1.7 mutated regions reportedly drew nearly half of spike TCRs. Only 6 or 7 AZD1222 recipients tested seropositive at baseline. Samples come after the peak T cell response, not at day 14. Vaccine-related CD4 TCRs covered spike, predominating at 160-218 and 743-854.

The junction had 2 bases not matched to a gene; V was cut back by 1 base and J by 3 bases. CDR3 length: 14 amino acids. Germline loops: CDR1 MGHRA, CDR2 YSYEKL. The TCR sequence derives from an adult in good health. The J gene is TRBJ2-7, the V gene TRBV4-1; 8 nucleotides agree with TRBD1. The sample was peripheral blood, taken on day 0 of MenACWY control vaccination. The DNA for the CDR3 is TGCGCCAGCAGCCAAGGGACAGGGCTCTACGAGCAGTACTTC. It yields the protein CASSQGTGLYEQYF.